The entry below describes one T cell receptor (beta chain). Germline loops: CDR1 MDHEN, CDR2 SYDVKM. Trimming stripped 6 bases from V and 7 bases from J, with 16 bases between. There are 13 residues in the CDR3. The sample belongs to a study of tumor and adjacent non-tumor tissue in lung cancer. Three rounds of nested PCR, following a modified ARM-PCR protocol, produced the TCRbeta library. TCRdb called the multiplex PCR reads again in MiXCR, with one record for every CDR3 protein. The data show roughly 70,000 distinct CDR3 sequences, 65% to 75% seen once. RNA was extracted from bulk tissue without any cell sorting. More than 3 cm separated this lung sample from the edge of the tumor.

This TCR came from a woman in her 50s with non-small cell lung cancer. V usage is TRBV28 and J usage is TRBJ2-7; D uncertain. Sequenced material: distant non-tumor lung tissue. CDR3 DNA sequence: TGTGCCAGCAGACTACCGCTTATGAGGGAGCAGTACTTC. Translation: CASRLPLMREQYF.